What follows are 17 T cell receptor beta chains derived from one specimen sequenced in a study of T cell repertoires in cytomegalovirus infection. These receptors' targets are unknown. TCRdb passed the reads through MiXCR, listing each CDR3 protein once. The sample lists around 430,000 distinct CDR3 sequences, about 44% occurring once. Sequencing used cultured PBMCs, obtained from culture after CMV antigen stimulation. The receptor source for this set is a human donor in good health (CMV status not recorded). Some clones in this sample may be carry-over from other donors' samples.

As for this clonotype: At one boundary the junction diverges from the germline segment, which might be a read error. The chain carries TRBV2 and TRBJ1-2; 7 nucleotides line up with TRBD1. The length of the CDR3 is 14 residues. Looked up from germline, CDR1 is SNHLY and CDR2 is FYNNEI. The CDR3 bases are TGTGCCAGCCGGGGGCAGGACAGGCTCTATGGCTACACATTC. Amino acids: CASRGQDRLYGYTF.

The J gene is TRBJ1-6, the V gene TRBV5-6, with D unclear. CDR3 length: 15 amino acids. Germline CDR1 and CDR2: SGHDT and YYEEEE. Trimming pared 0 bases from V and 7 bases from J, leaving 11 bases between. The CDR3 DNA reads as TGTGCCAGCAGCTTGGGAGGTCTGATGAATTCACCCCTCCACTTT. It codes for CASSLGGLMNSPLHF. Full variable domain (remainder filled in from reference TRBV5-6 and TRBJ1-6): DAGVTQSPTHLIKTRGQQVTLRCSPKSGHDTVSWYQQALGQGPQFIFQYYEEEERQRGNFPDRFSGHQFPNYSSELNVNALLLGDSALYLCASSLGGLMNSPLHFGNGTRLTVT.

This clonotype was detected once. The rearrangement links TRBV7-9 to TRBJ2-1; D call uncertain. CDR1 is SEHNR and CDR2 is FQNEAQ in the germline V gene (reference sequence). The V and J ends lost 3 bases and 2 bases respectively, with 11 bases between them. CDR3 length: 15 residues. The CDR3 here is CASSFGIGAYNEQFF. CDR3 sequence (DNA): TGTGCCAGCAGCTTCGGAATTGGGGCCTACAATGAGCAGTTCTTC.

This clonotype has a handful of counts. The CDR3 reads CASSYGGANYNEQFF. In DNA, the CDR3 is TGTGCCAGCAGTTACGGGGGGGCCAACTACAATGAGCAGTTCTTC. The chain couples TRBV6-6 to TRBJ2-1; D perhaps matches TRBD2 (7 bases). V lost 2 bases and J lost 3, with 11 bases in between. CDR1 and CDR2 from the germline V gene are MNHNY and SVGAGI (reference sequence). The CDR3 runs to 15 residues.

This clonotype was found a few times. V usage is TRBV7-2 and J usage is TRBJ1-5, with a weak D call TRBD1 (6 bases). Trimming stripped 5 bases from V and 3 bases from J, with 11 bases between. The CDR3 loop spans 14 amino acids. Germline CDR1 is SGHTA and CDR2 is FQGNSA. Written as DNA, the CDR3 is TGTGCCAGCAGCCAGGGGTACTCCAATCAGCCCCAGCATTTT. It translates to CASSQGYSNQPQHF. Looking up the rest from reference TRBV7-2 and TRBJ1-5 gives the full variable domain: GAGVSQSPSNKVTEKGKDVELRCDPISGHTALYWYRQSLGQGLEFLIYFQGNSAPDKSGLPSDRFSAERTGGSVSTLTIQRTQQEDSAVYLCASSQGYSNQPQHFGDGTRLSIL.

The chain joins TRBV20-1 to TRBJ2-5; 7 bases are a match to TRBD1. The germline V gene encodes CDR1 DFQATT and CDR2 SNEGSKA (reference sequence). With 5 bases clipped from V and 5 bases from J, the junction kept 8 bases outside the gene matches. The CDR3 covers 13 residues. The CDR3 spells CSASDLRGETQYF. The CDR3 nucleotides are TGCAGTGCTTCGGACCTCAGGGGGGAGACCCAGTACTTC.

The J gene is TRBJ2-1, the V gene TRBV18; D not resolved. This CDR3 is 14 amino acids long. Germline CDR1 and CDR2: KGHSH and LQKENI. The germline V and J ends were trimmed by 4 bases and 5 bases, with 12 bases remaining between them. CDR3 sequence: CASSRSALDNEQFF. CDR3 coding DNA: TGTGCCAGCTCACGGTCCGCTCTAGACAATGAGCAGTTCTTC.

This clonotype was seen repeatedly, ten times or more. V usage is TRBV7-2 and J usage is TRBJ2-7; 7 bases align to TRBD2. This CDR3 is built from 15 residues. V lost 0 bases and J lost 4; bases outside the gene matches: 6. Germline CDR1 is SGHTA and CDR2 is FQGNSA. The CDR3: CASSLALGGIYEQYF. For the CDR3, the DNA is TGTGCCAGCAGCTTAGCGCTGGGGGGGATATACGAGCAGTACTTC.

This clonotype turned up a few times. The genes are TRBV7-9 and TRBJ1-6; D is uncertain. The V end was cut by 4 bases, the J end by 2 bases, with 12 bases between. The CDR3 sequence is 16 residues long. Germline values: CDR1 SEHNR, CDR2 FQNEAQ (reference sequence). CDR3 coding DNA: TGTGCCAGCAGCTCTCTATCCGGGACCTATAATTCACCCCTCCACTTT. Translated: CASSSLSGTYNSPLHF.

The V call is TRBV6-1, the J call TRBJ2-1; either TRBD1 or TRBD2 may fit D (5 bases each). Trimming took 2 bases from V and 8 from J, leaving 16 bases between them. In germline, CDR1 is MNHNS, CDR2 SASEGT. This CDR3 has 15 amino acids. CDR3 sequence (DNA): TGTGCCAGCAGTGAACCCCCCGTCAGGGACGATGAGCAGTTCTTC. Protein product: CASSEPPVRDDEQFF.

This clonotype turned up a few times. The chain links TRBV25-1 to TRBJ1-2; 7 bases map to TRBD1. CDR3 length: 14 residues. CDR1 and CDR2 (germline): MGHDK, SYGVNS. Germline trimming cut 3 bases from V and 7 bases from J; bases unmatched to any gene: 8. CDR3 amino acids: CASSEVTGTGGYTF. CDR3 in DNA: TGTGCCAGCAGTGAGGTGACAGGGACGGGTGGCTACACCTTC.

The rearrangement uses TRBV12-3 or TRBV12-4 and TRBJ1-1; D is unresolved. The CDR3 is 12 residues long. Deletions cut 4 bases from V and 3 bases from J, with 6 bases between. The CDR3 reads CASSSRYTEAFF. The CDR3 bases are TGTGCCAGCAGTTCTCGGTACACTGAAGCTTTCTTT.

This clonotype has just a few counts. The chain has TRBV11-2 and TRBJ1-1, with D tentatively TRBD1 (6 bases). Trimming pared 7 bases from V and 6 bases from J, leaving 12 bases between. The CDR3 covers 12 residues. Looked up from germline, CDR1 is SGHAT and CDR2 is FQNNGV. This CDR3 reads CASTYGGAEAFF. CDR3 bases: TGTGCCAGCACCTACGGGGGCGCTGAAGCTTTCTTT.

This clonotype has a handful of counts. The DNA for the CDR3 is TGTGCCAGCAGCTTGGACGGCCAGGGGGCCTACGAGCAGTACTTC. Translating gives CASSLDGQGAYEQYF. This chain joins TRBV5-4 and TRBJ2-7, with 7 bases lining up with TRBD1. Losses at the gene ends were 0 bases for V and 2 bases for J; bases not matched to a gene: 5. The CDR3 runs to 15 residues. Germline CDR1 is SGHNT and CDR2 is YYREEE (reference sequence). Together with reference TRBV5-4 and TRBJ2-7, the CDR3 gives the full variable domain: ETGVTQSPTHLIKTRGQQVTLRCSSQSGHNTVSWYQQALGQGPQFIFQYYREEENGRGNFPPRFSGLQFPNYSSELNVNALELDDSALYLCASSLDGQGAYEQYFGPGTRLTVT.

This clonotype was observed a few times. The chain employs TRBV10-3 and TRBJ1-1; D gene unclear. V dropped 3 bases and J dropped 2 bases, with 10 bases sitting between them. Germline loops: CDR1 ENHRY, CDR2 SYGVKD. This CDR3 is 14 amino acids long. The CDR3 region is CAISEGRPNTEAFF. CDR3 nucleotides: TGTGCCATCAGTGAAGGTCGACCTAACACTGAAGCTTTCTTT.

The DNA for the CDR3 is TGTGCCAGTATCAACCCCCGGACAGGGTCGTCAATGAACACTGAAGCTTTCTTT. Its protein is CASINPRTGSSMNTEAFF. The chain is built from TRBV19 and TRBJ1-1; 8 bases align to TRBD1. CDR1 is LNHDA and CDR2 is SQIVND in the germline V gene (reference sequence). The CDR3 totals 18 residues. The V and J ends lost 7 bases and 0 bases, in that order; junction bases with no gene match: 16. The entire variable domain, with the rest obtained from reference TRBV19 and TRBJ1-1, is as follows: DGGITQSPKYLFRKEGQNVTLSCEQNLNHDAMYWYRQDPGQGLRLIYYSQIVNDFQKGDIAEGYSVSREKKESFPLTVTSAQKNPTAFYLCASINPRTGSSMNTEAFFGQGTRLTVV.

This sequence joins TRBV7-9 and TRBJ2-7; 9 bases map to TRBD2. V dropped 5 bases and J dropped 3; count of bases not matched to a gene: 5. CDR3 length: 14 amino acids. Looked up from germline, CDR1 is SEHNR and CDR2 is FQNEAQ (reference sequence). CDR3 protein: CASSTLAGNYEQYF. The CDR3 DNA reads TGTGCCAGCAGCACTCTAGCGGGGAACTACGAGCAGTACTTC.